This TCR beta chain was recorded in a study of regulatory T cells in long-lasting Graves disease. Time point denoted: newly diagnosed GD, antithyroid drugs for less than 3 months. After RNA was extracted from PBMCs, the TCR library was made from it. Arm-PCR of CDR3 regions with iRepertoire HTBI primers generated TCR beta libraries. TCRdb passed the multiplex PCR reads through MiXCR, listing each CDR3 protein once. Among fewer than 550,000 distinct CDR3 sequences, roughly 16% were seen once, and the ten largest hold about 25%. V was cut by 7 bases and J by 5 bases, with 12 bases left in between. Germline CDR1 reads LNHDA; CDR2 reads SQIVND (reference sequence). There are 13 residues in the CDR3. These same records also appear under a second study, on T cells in Graves' hyperthyroidism and ophthalmopathy.

The receptor was derived from a woman between 40 and 65 years old with Graves disease. The sample in question was peripheral blood mononuclear cells (PBMCs), obtained at new diagnosis, from a patient treated with antithyroid drugs. This chain links TRBV19 with TRBJ2-1, with D possibly matching TRBD2 (6 bases). The CDR3 loop is CASTRGLDNEQFF. CDR3 DNA: TGTGCCAGTACTCGGGGGTTGGACAATGAGCAGTTCTTC. The full variable domain, its missing parts supplied by reference TRBV19 and TRBJ2-1, is DGGITQSPKYLFRKEGQNVTLSCEQNLNHDAMYWYRQDPGQGLRLIYYSQIVNDFQKGDIAEGYSVSREKKESFPLTVTSAQKNPTAFYLCASTRGLDNEQFFGPGTRLTVL.